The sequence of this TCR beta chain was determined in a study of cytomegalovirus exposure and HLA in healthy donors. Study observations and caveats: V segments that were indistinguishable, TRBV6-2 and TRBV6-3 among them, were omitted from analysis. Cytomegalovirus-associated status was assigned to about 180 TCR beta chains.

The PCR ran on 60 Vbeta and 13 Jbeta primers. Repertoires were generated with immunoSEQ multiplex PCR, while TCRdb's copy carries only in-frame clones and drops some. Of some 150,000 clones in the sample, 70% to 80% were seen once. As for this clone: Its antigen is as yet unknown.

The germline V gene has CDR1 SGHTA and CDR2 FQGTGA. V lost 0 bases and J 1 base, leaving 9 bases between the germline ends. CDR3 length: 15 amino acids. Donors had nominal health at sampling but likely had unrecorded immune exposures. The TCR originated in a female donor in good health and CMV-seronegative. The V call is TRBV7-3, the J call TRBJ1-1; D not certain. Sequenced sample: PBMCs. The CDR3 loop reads CASSLTPAGNTEAFF. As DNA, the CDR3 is TGTGCCAGCAGCTTAACGCCGGCAGGGAACACTGAAGCTTTCTTT.